Sequencing of this T cell receptor beta chain was carried out in a study of CD8 T cells in ankylosing spondylitis (dated by TCRdb to about 2017). Some background on the complete study: The study profiled T cell receptor beta repertoires in healthy donors and ankylosing spondylitis patients to find disease-linked TCR variants. The full study cohort was made up of about two dozen ankylosing spondylitis patients and about a hundred healthy donors. Peripheral blood samples were taken, and synovial fluid was additionally collected from ankylosing spondylitis patients.

There are 14 amino acids in the CDR3, from cysteine to phenylalanine inclusive. Just the 42-base CDR3 DNA is kept, in frame starting at base 1. V and J lose 2 bases and 5 bases, and a span of 11 bases separates them. TCRdb names Illumina HiSeq 2500 as the instrument used. Quantitative 5'-RACE with molecular barcodes was used to prepare TCR beta libraries. On the authors' methods: A new computational method based on a probabilistic model of VDJ rearrangement was used to identify disease-linked TCR variants. TCRdb redid the processing of the public reads, applying fastp at Q25 and MiXCR, and retained in-frame beta chains. For every CDR3 protein sequence, its rows merge into one entry that carries the most common genes and DNA. The V and J calls and clone size come from TCRdb's table, not from the authors' own analysis. In all, the sample holds 700,000 or so distinct CDR3 sequences, and around a fifth of those were seen once. Around 19% of the sample comes from the top ten.

About this clonotype itself: Its recognized antigen is unknown. Base-call qualities are not available, and no considerably larger clone is one nucleotide away.

Paper-wide results and their limitations: Some of the motif variants had been reported before in the synovial fluid and blood of reactive arthritis patients, a finding that suggests common disease-initiation mechanisms. A CD8+ phenotype was shown by the disease-linked clones, which were found at relatively low frequencies in peripheral blood. Blood from ankylosing spondylitis patients appeared to be characterized by a TCR beta motif composed of several highly homologous amino acid variants. The disease-linked clones were reported as significantly enriched in matched synovial fluid samples from ankylosing spondylitis patients.

The rearrangement combines TRBV12-3 or TRBV12-4 with TRBJ2-3; a tentative D call is TRBD1 (5 bases match). Sequencing used blood, either unsorted or a sorted T cell fraction (not recorded which). This TCR was recovered from a male donor with ankylosing spondylitis. The CDR3 region reads CASSLRGLGDTQYF. The nucleotide sequence is TGTGCCAGCAGTTTAAGGGGTTTAGGAGATACGCAGTATTTT.